This T cell receptor (beta chain) was sequenced in a study of cytomegalovirus exposure and HLA in healthy donors (dated by TCRdb to 2016 to 2017). Regarding the study in general: In an earlier analysis of under 600 of the donors, 276 Gb of sequence data and 117 million unique TCR beta sequences from some 170 million T cells were reported. A later analysis re-examined previously published TCR beta repertoires from more than 650 donors and added high-resolution HLA genotyping to investigate patterns of TCR occurrence. To predict cytomegalovirus infection status, the study combined high-throughput TCR immunosequencing, statistical association of individual TCRs with disease status, and machine learning. Both class I and class II loci were covered by HLA typing, at four-digit resolution. Donor age, sex, ethnicity and CMV serostatus were compiled alongside the repertoire data. A handful of DR-DQ haplotypes were handled as single units for association and clustering because linkage in the cohort was strong. Along with the approximately 700-subject first cohort, a separate validation cohort of 120 different subjects was used. Rather than drawing on any new phenotypic data, the later analysis identified candidate immune exposures from TCR beta sequences and the way those sequences occurred across donors. An earlier analysis of about 620 of the donors applied high-throughput TCR beta sequencing to assess whether each TCR beta V gene segment acted as functional or pseudogenic. A later genetic analysis took genome-wide SNP genotypes for about 65% of the 666 donors and used that subset as a discovery cohort. The study used immunosequencing to profile the T cell repertoires of approximately 640 subjects and linked those repertoires to cytomegalovirus serostatus. Roughly 320 gigabases of sequencing data and 70 million to 100 million unique TCR sequences made up an early release that covered several hundred HLA-typed donors. Across about 380 genotyped donors of the cohort, an average of approximately 240,000 unique TCR beta nucleotide sequences per donor were sequenced, and 15% to 20% of those sequences were non-productive. Typing coverage varied by locus: roughly 620-640 donors for A, B, C, DRB1 and DQB1; around 560 for DQA1; approximately 610 for DPA1; more than 450 for DPB1. Of the roughly 400 genotyped donors, 81% fell in the genetic ancestry cluster associated with self-reported Caucasian donors. The study was designed to test whether signatures of past pathogen exposure could be identified by cataloging public T cell receptors. All discovery cohort repertoires had been generated using a single sequencing platform.

Results the study describes overall, beyond this receptor: Compared with equally common non-associated chains, HLA-associated TCR beta chains in a later analysis were more clonally expanded and had lower generation probabilities. A group of highly shared sequence variants was considered likely to be a technical artifact of the sequencing pipeline. A further reported finding was that TCR beta sequences accurately predicted the HLA-A and HLA-B alleles for most subjects in the first cohort. A later genetic analysis reported fewer N-insertions in productive TCRs among donors in an Asian-associated ancestry cluster than the approximately 670-donor mean. V-gene and J-gene trimming of TCR beta chains was associated with a missense DCLRE1C variant in a later genetic analysis, and the association was replicated in an independent cohort. Several of the top co-occurrence clusters appeared to be linked to parvovirus B19, influenza, CMV and Epstein-Barr virus, according to a later analysis. A later analysis associated 16,951 TCR beta sequences with specific HLA alleles at a false discovery rate of 0.05. When HLA alleles, especially DR and DQ, strongly co-occurred, TCR associations were difficult to assign to individual alleles. The classifier was reported to diagnose cytomegalovirus status with high specificity and sensitivity in both the original cohort and the validation cohort. A few of the identified cytomegalovirus-associated TCR beta chains were confirmed in vitro to be specific for cytomegalovirus antigens. Most CMV-associated TCR beta chains appeared to be HLA-restricted in a later analysis, and the HLA associations seemed to be driven largely by CMV exposure. In the study, approximately 150 TCR beta chains were listed as associated with cytomegalovirus. Because HLA typing was missing for some donors at each locus, association tests included only the typed subset. The only immune exposure information available for the cohort was CMV serostatus. Correlated functional status among segregating V segments might be attributable to linkage disequilibrium, but an unknown experimental factor could not be ruled out. Most TCR sequences were seen in very few donors, while some public TCRs were found in many individuals. In a later analysis, TCR association rates were found to vary across HLA loci, with the most associated TCRs seen for DRB1 alleles and the fewest for HLA-C alleles. Because the 87-base-pair reads could not distinguish some IMGT-functional V segments, including TRBV6-2 and TRBV6-3, those segments were excluded. In an earlier analysis of 587 of the donors, most TCR beta V segments appeared in productive rearrangements about 87% or about 30% of the time, broadly matching IMGT annotations. Only TCR beta chains were sequenced in this cohort, and the absence of alpha or paired-chain data limited detectable features. Because counts were too low, seventeen rarely observed V segments, including chromosome 9 orphons, were excluded from the earlier analysis of 500 to 700 of the donors. The presence/absence analyses assumed that sequencing depth was roughly uniform across donors, and that assumption may not be true. The authors suggested that the approach could potentially be extended to other disease states and immunological phenotypes.

The cohort was made up of about 610 healthy bone marrow donors. At the time of sampling, every cohort member was nominally healthy, though immune exposures that went unrecorded were likely present. The donor tested CMV seronegative and was one of the 352 seronegative cohort members. Every donor gave a peripheral blood sample, and the peripheral blood mononuclear cells from that sample were used for TCR beta sequencing. The Qiagen DNeasy Blood Extraction Kit was used to extract genomic DNA from the blood cell samples. A note on this clone: What this receptor recognizes is not known. No clone much larger than this one lies a single base away; base qualities are absent.

The CDR3 starts with the cysteine, ends with the phenylalanine, and has 16 residues. Only the CDR3 region is kept as DNA, spanning 48 bases read in frame from base 1. Sequences SEHNR (CDR1) and FQNEAQ (CDR2) are obtained from the germline V gene (reference sequence). The V end loses 1 base and the J end loses 8 bases, and a stretch of 15 bases separates them. Receptor libraries were prepared by the immunoSEQ multiplex PCR assay. For the multiplex PCR, a mixture combining 60 forward primers for TCR Vbeta segments and 13 reverse primers for TCR Jbeta segments was used. The CDR3 region of rearranged TCR beta genes was amplified from genomic DNA by a multiplex PCR assay. Amplified TCR beta libraries were sequenced as 87-base-pair reads on the Illumina HiSeq System. Regarding the original processing steps: In a later analysis, tens of millions of unique TCR beta chains were counted across the approximately 620 repertoires, and around 11 million of these chains were shared by at least two donors. A nearest-neighbor algorithm error-corrected the raw reads and collapsed the reads into unique sequences, merging closely related sequences to remove PCR and sequencing errors. To assign V, D and J gene segments, CDR3 sequences were aligned to IMGT reference sequences. For a sequence to be retained, at least a six-nucleotide match to both a V gene segment and a J gene segment was required. Rearrangements were called productive when the CDR3 lacked stop codons and stayed in frame with V and J; all others were non-productive. Following IMGT convention, CDR3 was defined as the stretch from the second conserved V-encoded cysteine up to the conserved J-encoded phenylalanine. The earlier analysis of approximately 500 of the donors excluded sequences that lacked an unambiguous match to a single V gene segment. An earlier analysis of 450 to 650 of the donors called V segments functional above 56.7% productive rearrangements and segregating when the between-donor standard deviation exceeded 5%. A statistical classification framework was built for diagnosing cytomegalovirus status from the catalog of TCR beta chain sequences. A later analysis assigned V and J genes by comparing TCR nucleotide sequences with IMGT/GENE-DB human TR gene sequences. The TCRdist pipeline was used in a later analysis to assign CDR3 sequences and most-parsimonious VDJ recombination scenarios. In a later analysis, each TCR beta chain was defined by its CDR3 amino acid sequence together with its V-gene family, and reads without a unique V-gene family were excluded. In a later analysis, 500 to 650 highly shared, low-generation-probability nucleotide sequences were removed to address suspected cross-contamination and a sequencing artifact. A later analysis calculated a clonal expansion index for each public chain from normalized within-repertoire ranks of inferred template counts. In a later analysis, generation probabilities were computed using a VDJ recombination model fitted to out-of-frame rearrangements, and the results were checked against IGoR. A later analysis scored TCR-TCR, TCR-HLA and TCR-CMV co-occurrence with hypergeometric tests, applying a repertoire-size bias correction to TCR pairs. In a later analysis, false discovery rates were estimated by permuting HLA or CMV assignments 20 times. In a later analysis, co-occurring TCRs were grouped using DBSCAN, with TCRdist sequence similarity added in when clustering inside HLA-allele-positive subsets. Repertoires with fewer than 30,000 or more than 120,000 public chains were left out of co-occurrence clustering, as were five repertoires with anomalous nucleotide sharing. Here the immuneACCESS table is served through TCRdb, limited to in-frame sequences with V and J called. Missing clones are a known gap in these copies; in checked studies unresolved V genes cover under half, and the rest lacks a known reason. The DNA gave D and trimming, while V, J and clone size come from that table. For this sample there are some 150,000 clones; 75% to 90% appear just once. 1.5% of the sample is in the top ten clones.

The clonotype was recovered from a middle-aged man in good health and CMV-seronegative. The chain employs TRBV7-9 and TRBJ1-6; a tentative D match to TRBD1 spans 5 bases. The sample comprised PBMCs. The CDR3 amino acid sequence is: CASSLVGTGVDSPLHF. The bases are TGTGCCAGCAGCTTAGTTGGGACTGGAGTCGATTCACCCCTCCACTTT.